This T cell receptor (beta chain) was observed in a study of blood T cell repertoires in COVID-19. The wider study: Acute and convalescent COVID-19 samples came from the United States, Italy and Spain. The cDNA or gDNA used as material had been derived from T cells, B-cell-depleted T cells, or PBMCs.

The CDR3 consists of 15 residues. Trimming removed 4 bases at V and 1 base at J, with 12 bases between. In germline, CDR1 is SGHRS, CDR2 YFSETQ. Original data processing: By means of reference gene primer amplification, nucleated cell counts were estimated. TCRdb keeps only in-frame clones here, not all; method: immunoSEQ multiplex PCR. The V and J calls and clone size are taken from that table; D and trimming were inferred from the DNA. The table shows about 380,000 clones, with approximately 80% occurring only once. This clonotype originated in a human donor with acute or convalescent COVID-19. The donor label of this sample is uncertain. V and J are TRBV5-1 and TRBJ2-1; D remains unclear. Source material: peripheral blood. CDR3 in amino acids: CASSAVLTSYNEQFF. The CDR3 DNA is TGCGCCAGCAGCGCCGTGTTAACATCCTACAATGAGCAGTTCTTC.